Following are 18 T cell receptor beta chains from one sample sequenced in a study of cytomegalovirus exposure and HLA in healthy donors (dated by TCRdb to about 2017). Library preparation used the immunoSEQ multiplex PCR assay. For the multiplex PCR, a mixture combining 60 forward primers for TCR Vbeta segments and 13 reverse primers for TCR Jbeta segments was used. The immuneACCESS repertoire file appears here via TCRdb, limited to in-frame rearrangements. These files lack a portion of the clones; in checked studies, under half of the deficit traces to unresolved V genes, and the cause of the others is not known. The sample data list over 150,000 clones, and approximately 77% of these were observed just once. Of the sample, roughly 3.5% falls within the top ten clones. The sample was PBMCs. The receptors here all came from a man younger than 45 in good health and CMV-seropositive.

The rearrangement links TRBV14 to TRBJ2-7; 12 bases map to TRBD1. The CDR3 covers 15 residues. Germline V gene sequence: CDR1 SGHDN, CDR2 FVKESK. V shed 1 base, J shed 6 bases, and the junction held 4 bases outside the gene matches. Written as DNA, the CDR3 is TGTGCCAGCAGCCAAGGGAGGGGACAGGGGGCCGAGCAGTACTTC. This encodes CASSQGRGQGAEQYF.

The V gene is TRBV6-5, the J gene TRBJ1-2; D is undetermined. This CDR3 is built from 10 residues. Germline loops: CDR1 MNHEY, CDR2 SVGAGI. Trimming left V 1 base short and J 13 bases short, with 7 bases between. The CDR3 DNA reads TGTGCCAGCAGTTACTTAACAGTCACCTTC. Protein sequence: CASSYLTVTF.

The chain employs TRBV6-6 and TRBJ2-5, with D perhaps matching TRBD2 (5 bases). This CDR3 comprises 13 residues. In germline, CDR1 is MNHNY, CDR2 SVGAGI (reference sequence). V was clipped by 8 bases and J by 1 base, with 11 bases between them. The CDR3 coding sequence is TGTGCCAGCTCCAACGGACTCCAAGAGACCCAGTACTTC. Translating it yields CASSNGLQETQYF.

The rearrangement links TRBV29-1 to TRBJ1-2; possibly TRBD1 for D (6 bases). This CDR3 has 16 residues. V was trimmed by 1 base and J by 4 bases, leaving 19 bases between them. Germline V gives CDR1 SQVTM, CDR2 ANQGSEA. The CDR3 region is CSVEAKHTGTTYGYTF. Here the CDR3 DNA reads TGCAGCGTTGAAGCAAAACACACCGGGACAACCTATGGCTACACCTTC. Using reference TRBV29-1 and TRBJ1-2 for the parts outside the CDR3, the full variable domain is SAVISQKPSRDICQRGTSLTIQCQVDSQVTMMFWYRQQPGQSLTLIATANQGSEATYESGFVIDKFPISRPNLTFSTLTVSNMSPEDSSIYLCSVEAKHTGTTYGYTFGSGTRLTVV.

This rearrangement joins TRBV2 to TRBJ1-4; 7 bases map to TRBD1. The CDR3 spans 15 residues. CDR1 is SNHLY and CDR2 is FYNNEI in the germline V gene. V dropped 6 bases and J dropped 3; count of bases not matched to a gene: 7. The CDR3 sequence: CASSPQGVSNEKLFF. CDR3 sequence (DNA): TGTGCCAGCAGCCCTCAGGGGGTATCTAATGAAAAACTGTTTTTT.

This chain connects TRBV5-5 to TRBJ2-5, with D perhaps TRBD1 (7 bases). From germline, CDR1 is SGHKS and CDR2 YYEKEE (reference sequence). This CDR3 region has 14 residues. V was shortened by 6 bases and J by 4 bases, with 16 bases between the two germline ends. CDR3 nucleotide sequence: TGTGCCAGCACCTTAAACAGGGGAGGAGAGACCCAGTACTTC. Protein: CASTLNRGGETQYF. The full variable domain, completed using reference TRBV5-5 and TRBJ2-5, is DAGVTQSPTHLIKTRGQQVTLRCSPISGHKSVSWYQQVLGQGPQFIFQYYEKEERGRGNFPDRFSARQFPNYSSELNVNALLLGDSALYLCASTLNRGGETQYFGPGTRLLVL.

The chain is built from TRBV2 and TRBJ2-5, with 7 bases identical to TRBD2. V lost 5 bases to trimming and J lost 5 bases; unmatched junction nucleotides: 5. The CDR3 covers 13 residues. Per germline, CDR1 SNHLY and CDR2 FYNNEI. The CDR3 sequence: CASSKTSVETQYF. In DNA form, the CDR3 reads TGTGCCAGCAGTAAAACTAGCGTTGAGACCCAGTACTTC.

The chain recombines TRBV29-1 with TRBJ2-3; TRBD2 matches at 8 bases. The CDR3 loop spans 17 amino acids. The V gene's germline CDR1 is SQVTM and CDR2 ANQGSEA. V dropped 6 bases and J dropped 2; count of bases not matched to a gene: 16. The CDR3 coding sequence is TGCAGCGTCGGGCGGGGAGGTAGCGGGGCCTCCACAGATACGCAGTATTTT. Its protein is CSVGRGGSGASTDTQYF.

The rearrangement uses TRBV30 and TRBJ1-5, with D maybe TRBD1 (6 bases). This CDR3 has 15 residues. Germline values: CDR1 GTSNPN, CDR2 SVGIG (reference sequence). The V and J ends lost 2 bases and 7 bases respectively, with 18 bases between them. The CDR3: CAWSLQGVGRQPQHF. The DNA of the CDR3 is TGTGCCTGGAGTTTACAGGGCGTGGGGAGACAGCCCCAGCATTTT.

The genes are TRBV5-4 and TRBJ1-1; possibly TRBD1 for D (5 bases). The CDR3 spans 15 residues. CDR1 is SGHNT, CDR2 YYREEE, per germline (reference sequence). V shed 0 bases and J shed 2 bases, with 11 bases lying between them. The CDR3 bases are TGTGCCAGCAGCTTGGGGGGCAGACAAAACACTGAAGCTTTCTTT. Its translation: CASSLGGRQNTEAFF.

The chain carries TRBV27 and TRBJ2-3, with 10 bases that match TRBD1. Germline CDR1 reads MNHEY; CDR2 reads SMNVEV (reference sequence). The V segment lost 5 bases and the J segment 3 bases; nucleotides outside the gene matches: 11. The CDR3 is 17 amino acids. The CDR3 reads CASSPADWDRGTDTQYF. Written as DNA, the CDR3 is TGTGCCAGCAGTCCCGCCGATTGGGACAGGGGTACAGATACGCAGTATTTT.

This clone was picked up a small number of times. The chain is built from TRBV4-3 and TRBJ2-1; 7 nucleotides align to TRBD1. Per the germline V gene, CDR1 is LGHNA and CDR2 is YSLEER. V lost 3 bases and J lost 3; bases outside the gene matches: 8. This CDR3 has 16 amino acids. CDR3 DNA sequence: TGCGCCAGCAGCCACGTCGGGTCAGGGGGCTACAATGAGCAGTTCTTC. Encoded protein: CASSHVGSGGYNEQFF.

The chain carries TRBV5-1 and TRBJ1-2; D remains ambiguous. Trimming shortened V by 0 bases and J by 9 bases, and 12 bases separated the two germline ends. Looked up from germline, CDR1 is SGHRS and CDR2 is YFSETQ. The CDR3 contains 13 residues. The CDR3 sequence is CASSLAQAHRYTF. The CDR3 nucleotides are TGCGCCAGCAGCTTGGCTCAGGCCCACCGCTACACCTTC.

This rearrangement joins TRBV6-4 to TRBJ2-3; 7 bases align to TRBD2. The V and J ends lost 6 bases and 1 base, in that order; junction bases with no gene match: 10. Germline CDR1 reads MRHNA; CDR2 reads SNTAGT. The CDR3 is 16 residues long. The CDR3 sequence: CASRGGLPFGTDTQYF. CDR3 DNA: TGTGCCAGCAGGGGAGGGCTCCCTTTTGGCACAGATACGCAGTATTTT.

CDR3 residues: CASSPRLDTEAFF. The CDR3 DNA sequence: TGTGCCAGCTCACCACGGCTGGACACTGAAGCTTTCTTT. The chain couples TRBV18 to TRBJ1-1; unclear D gene. V was cut by 1 base and J by 3 bases, with 6 bases left in between. Germline V gives CDR1 KGHSH, CDR2 LQKENI. The CDR3 loop spans 13 amino acids.

The chain is built from TRBV11-2 and TRBJ2-7, with a tentative D call TRBD1 (5 bases). Looked up from germline, CDR1 is SGHAT and CDR2 is FQNNGV. The CDR3 is 14 residues long. Trimming removed 1 base at V and 0 bases at J, with 7 bases between. DNA of the CDR3: TGTGCCAGCAGCTTAGTAACAGGCTCCTACGAGCAGTACTTC. Amino acid sequence: CASSLVTGSYEQYF.

The chain recombines TRBV4-1 with TRBJ2-1; 9 positions match TRBD1. The CDR3 covers 15 residues. V shed 4 bases, J shed 8 bases, and the junction held 9 bases outside the gene matches. Per the germline V gene, CDR1 is MGHRA and CDR2 is YSYEKL. The CDR3 loop is CASSLRGQGFDEQFF. Here the CDR3 DNA reads TGCGCCAGCAGCCTTCGGGGACAGGGTTTCGATGAGCAGTTCTTC.

V is TRBV2 and J is TRBJ1-5; tentatively, D is TRBD1 (5 bases). This CDR3 is built from 13 residues. The germline V gene has CDR1 SNHLY and CDR2 FYNNEI. Trimming left V 3 bases short and J 3 bases short, with 6 bases between. CDR3 DNA: TGTGCCAGCAGTGACAGGGACAATCAGCCCCAGCATTTT. Its protein product is CASSDRDNQPQHF. The entire variable domain, with the rest obtained from reference TRBV2 and TRBJ1-5, is as follows: EPEVTQTPSHQVTQMGQEVILRCVPISNHLYFYWYRQILGQKVEFLVSFYNNEISEKSEIFDDQFSVERPDGSNFTLKIRSTKLEDSAMYFCASSDRDNQPQHFGDGTRLSIL.